The 20 T cell receptor beta chains reported below all come from one sample, sequenced in a study of blood T cells in healthy people across ages. PCR was performed a second time for about 7 to 11 cycles using a sample-barcoded 5' primer and a J-beta primer mix. One entry per CDR3 protein, called by TCRdb with MiXCR from the 5' RACE reads. The sample gives around 1.5 million distinct CDR3 sequences, 35% to 45% of which show up once; 6.5% to 10% is in the top ten. The sequenced material came from blood. These receptors all stem from a woman in her late teens or twenties in good health.

This clonotype was counted a few times. The genes are TRBV20-1 and TRBJ1-4; 10 nucleotides match TRBD1. Germline V gives CDR1 DFQATT, CDR2 SNEGSKA (reference sequence). After removal of 5 bases from V and 4 bases from J, the junction contained 13 bases not matched to a gene. CDR3 length: 17 residues. CDR3 DNA sequence: TGCAGTGCTCCCCCAAAGGACAGGGGGTTCAATAATGAAAAACTGTTTTTT. This translates into CSAPPKDRGFNNEKLFF.

The rearrangement joins TRBV7-2 to TRBJ2-4, with unresolved D. V lost 5 bases and J lost 3, with 11 bases in between. Germline V gene data show CDR1 as SGHTA and CDR2 as FQGNSA. The CDR3 sequence is 14 residues long. The CDR3 bases are TGTACCAGCAGCCCGCCGGGCGTCAAAAACATTCAGTACTTC. Protein sequence: CTSSPPGVKNIQYF.

The chain links TRBV27 to TRBJ2-1, with 8 bases fitting TRBD1. The CDR3 has 16 amino acids. Germline assignment: CDR1 MNHEY and CDR2 SMNVEV (reference sequence). V lost 2 bases, J lost 8 bases, and 11 bases stayed unmatched. CDR3 sequence (DNA): TGTGCCAGCAGTTTACGCGCAGGGGGCGTCTGGTATGAGCAGTTCTTC. Translating it yields CASSLRAGGVWYEQFF.

This clonotype was seen only once. V and J are TRBV29-1 and TRBJ2-1; TRBD1 is a possible D gene (6 bases). TRBJ2-7 matches the DNA end more closely, so the J call is doubtful. The germline CDR1 and CDR2 sequences are SQVTM and ANQGSEA. CDR3 length: 13 amino acids. The CDR3 nucleotides read TGCAGCCCAGGACAGATTTTTTACAATGAGCAGTACTTC. It encodes CSPGQIFYNEQYF.

V usage is TRBV2 and J usage is TRBJ1-2; D gene uncertain. The CDR3 has 13 residues. Germline lookup yields CDR1 SNHLY and CDR2 FYNNEI. Trimming left V 5 bases short and J 8 bases short, with 15 bases between. CDR3 nucleotide sequence: TGTGCCAGCAGTTCGGGGTCTTTGGGGGGCTACACCTTC. This encodes CASSSGSLGGYTF.

Of note for this clonotype: At one end the junction does not follow the germline gene, possibly because of a read error. The V and J genes are TRBV6-1 and TRBJ2-7; the match to TRBD2 covers 13 bases. This CDR3 spans 18 amino acids. Per germline, CDR1 MNHNS and CDR2 SASEGT. The CDR3 DNA is TGTGCCACCTTAACCCTGGGACTAGCGGGGAAGAGCTCCTGCGAGCAGTACTTC. Its protein is CATLTLGLAGKSSCEQYF.

The V call is TRBV10-1, the J call TRBJ2-5; a weak D match, TRBD2 (6 bases). Germline values: CDR1 WNHNN, CDR2 SYGVQD (reference sequence). The V gene lost 5 bases and the J gene lost 1 base, with 14 bases spanning the gap. This CDR3 has 15 amino acids. CDR3 sequence reads: CASSLGLGGQETQYF. DNA for the CDR3: TGCGCCAGCAGTCTTGGATTGGGGGGCCAAGAGACCCAGTACTTC.

This chain joins TRBV6-5 and TRBJ2-1, with 11 bases aligning to TRBD2. The CDR3 totals 15 residues. V dropped 10 bases and J dropped 7; count of bases not matched to a gene: 12. CDR1 is MNHEY and CDR2 is SVGAGI in the germline V gene. CDR3 loop: CATHSGGAGGNEQFF. The DNA of the CDR3 is TGTGCCACCCATAGCGGGGGGGCTGGAGGGAATGAGCAGTTCTTC.

The rearrangement links TRBV3-1 to TRBJ2-1; D not certain. The V and J ends lost 3 bases and 0 bases respectively, with 18 bases between them. Looked up from germline, CDR1 is LGHDT and CDR2 is YNNKEL (reference sequence). The CDR3 is made up of 18 amino acids. The DNA of the CDR3 is TGTGCCAGCAGCCATCGGACGACCCGGAAAAGCTCCTACAATGAGCAGTTCTTC. The encoded protein is CASSHRTTRKSSYNEQFF.

This sequence joins TRBV27 and TRBJ1-6, with a weak D call TRBD1 (6 bases). Deletions cut 3 bases from V and 6 bases from J, with 12 bases between. Germline V lookup: CDR1 MNHEY, CDR2 SMNVEV (reference sequence). The CDR3 has 15 amino acids. This chain's CDR3 is CASSLGGRPNSPLHF. The DNA for the CDR3 is TGTGCCAGCAGTTTGGGGGGCCGACCTAATTCACCCCTCCACTTT.

This chain connects TRBV28 to TRBJ2-1; D is uncertain. The CDR3 extends over 15 amino acids. With 5 bases removed from V and 3 bases from J, the gap between germline ends came to 14 bases. Germline CDR1 is MDHEN and CDR2 is SYDVKM. The CDR3 DNA follows: TGTGCCAGCAGTCTCCCCCTTCGATACTACAATGAGCAGTTCTTC. As protein: CASSLPLRYYNEQFF.

The gene calls are TRBV6-2 or TRBV6-3 and TRBJ2-7; the match to TRBD2 covers 7 bases. Germline CDR1 reads MNHEY; CDR2 reads SVGEGT. The J segment lost 0 bases and the V segment lost 6 bases, leaving 8 bases of the junction unmatched. The CDR3 consists of 15 residues. CDR3 sequence (DNA): TGTGCCAGCAGCCCCTGGGCGGGAGTCTCCTACGAGCAGTACTTC. Amino acid sequence: CASSPWAGVSYEQYF.

V is TRBV29-1 and J is TRBJ2-2; TRBD1 is a possible D gene (6 bases). The CDR3 is 13 residues long. CDR1 and CDR2 from the germline V gene are SQVTM and ANQGSEA. V was cut by 2 bases and J by 7 bases, with 11 bases left in between. Here the CDR3 DNA reads TGCAGCGTTGAACGGACAGTCCGCGGGGAGCTGTTTTTT. Protein: CSVERTVRGELFF.

Points on this clonotype: Relative to the germline gene, one junction end is altered; a read error may explain this. V is TRBV4-2 and J is TRBJ2-4, with D possibly TRBD2 on 5 matching bases. TRBJ2-7 matches the DNA end more closely, so the J call is doubtful. This CDR3 comprises 19 residues. Per germline, CDR1 LGHNA and CDR2 YNFKEQ. CDR3: CARSQDKWVASGTSYEQYF. CDR3 coding DNA: TGTGCCAGGAGCCAAGATAAGTGGGTTGCGAGCGGCACCTCCTACGAGCAGTACTTC.

The chain couples TRBV4-1 to TRBJ2-7, with D possibly being TRBD2 (5 bases). In germline, CDR1 is MGHRA, CDR2 YSYEKL. The CDR3 extends over 16 amino acids. V was clipped by 0 bases and J by 3 bases, with 15 bases between them. CDR3 in amino acids: CASSQEDCPRVYEQYF. The CDR3 DNA follows: TGCGCCAGCAGCCAAGAGGACTGTCCACGGGTCTACGAGCAGTACTTC.

V and J are TRBV10-3 and TRBJ1-2, with 7 positions matching TRBD1. Trimming at V came to 6 bases and at J to 4 bases, leaving 17 bases not matched to a gene. CDR1 is ENHRY, CDR2 SYGVKD, per germline. This CDR3 is 17 amino acids long. For the CDR3, the DNA is TGTGCCATCAGGCCTACTAAGGGAACAGGGGACATCTATGGCTACACCTTC. Residues: CAIRPTKGTGDIYGYTF.

The CDR3 reads CSARGAGGDYSGANVLTF. CDR3 in DNA: TGCAGTGCTAGGGGGGCAGGGGGTGATTACTCTGGGGCCAACGTCCTGACTTTC. The chain uses TRBV20-1 and TRBJ2-6, with 7 bases fitting TRBD1. Germline CDR1 DFQATT, CDR2 SNEGSKA (reference sequence). J gave up 0 bases and V 3 bases, and 11 bases lay outside the gene matches. CDR3 length equals 18 residues.

The chain combines TRBV29-1 with TRBJ2-7; D remains ambiguous. CDR1 is SQVTM and CDR2 is ANQGSEA in the germline V gene. With 5 bases removed from V and 4 bases from J, the gap between germline ends came to 12 bases. The CDR3 is 12 amino acids. CDR3 protein: CSVPVGLYEQYF. As DNA, the CDR3 is TGCAGCGTTCCGGTGGGGTTATACGAGCAGTACTTC.

This clonotype was observed a few times. The chain joins TRBV12-3 or TRBV12-4 to TRBJ1-1; D is undetermined. Trimming pared 1 base from V and 2 bases from J, leaving 5 bases between. The CDR3 length is 13 residues. The CDR3 DNA sequence: TGTGCCAGCAGTTTAGAGATCAACACTGAAGCTTTCTTT. This codes for CASSLEINTEAFF.

This CDR3 is CASSQHGGRGDGYTF. The DNA for the CDR3 is TGCGCCAGCAGCCAACACGGAGGCAGGGGAGACGGCTACACCTTC. V usage is TRBV5-1 and J usage is TRBJ1-2, with D perhaps matching TRBD1 (6 bases). Germline values: CDR1 SGHRS, CDR2 YFSETQ. The V and J ends lost 4 bases and 8 bases respectively, with 21 bases between them. CDR3 size: 15 residues.